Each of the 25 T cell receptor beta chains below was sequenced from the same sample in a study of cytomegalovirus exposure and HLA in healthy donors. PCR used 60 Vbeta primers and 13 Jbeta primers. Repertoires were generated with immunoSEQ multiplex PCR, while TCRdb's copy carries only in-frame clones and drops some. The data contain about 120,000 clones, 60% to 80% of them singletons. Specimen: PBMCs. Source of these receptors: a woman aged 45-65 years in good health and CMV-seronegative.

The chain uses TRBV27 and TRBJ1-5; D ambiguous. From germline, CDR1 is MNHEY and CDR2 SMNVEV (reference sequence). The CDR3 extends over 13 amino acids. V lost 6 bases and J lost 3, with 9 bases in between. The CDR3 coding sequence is TGTGCCAGCAGAATGAGCTTCAATCAGCCCCAGCATTTT. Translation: CASRMSFNQPQHF.

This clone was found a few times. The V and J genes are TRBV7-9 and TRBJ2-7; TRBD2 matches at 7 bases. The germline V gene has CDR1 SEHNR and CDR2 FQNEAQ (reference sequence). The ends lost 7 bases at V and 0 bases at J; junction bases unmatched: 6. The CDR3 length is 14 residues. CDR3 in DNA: TGTGCCAGCACCTACGGCGGGAGCTCCTACGAGCAGTACTTC. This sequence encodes CASTYGGSSYEQYF. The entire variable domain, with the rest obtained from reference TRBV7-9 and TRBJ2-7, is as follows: DTGVSQNPRHKITKRGQNVTFRCDPISEHNRLYWYRQTLGQGPEFLTYFQNEAQLEKSRLLSDRFSAERPKGSFSTLEIQRTEQGDSAMYLCASTYGGSSYEQYFGPGTRLTVT.

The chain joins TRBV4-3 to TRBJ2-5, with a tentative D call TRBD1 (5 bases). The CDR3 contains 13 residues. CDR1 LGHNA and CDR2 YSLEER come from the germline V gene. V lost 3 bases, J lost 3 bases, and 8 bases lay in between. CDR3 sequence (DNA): TGCGCCAGCAGCCACGAGACAGAAGAGACCCAGTACTTC. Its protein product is CASSHETEETQYF.

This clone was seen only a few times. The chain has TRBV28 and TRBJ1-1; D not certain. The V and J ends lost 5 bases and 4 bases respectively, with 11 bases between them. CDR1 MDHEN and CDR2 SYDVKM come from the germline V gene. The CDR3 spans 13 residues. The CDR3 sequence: CASSPNVATEAFF. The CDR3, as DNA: TGTGCCAGCAGTCCGAACGTGGCCACTGAAGCTTTCTTT.

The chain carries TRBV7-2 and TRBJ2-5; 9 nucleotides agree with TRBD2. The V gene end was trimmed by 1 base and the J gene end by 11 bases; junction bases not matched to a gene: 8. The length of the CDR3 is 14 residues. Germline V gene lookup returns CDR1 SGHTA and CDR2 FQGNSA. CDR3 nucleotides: TGTGCCAGCAGCTTAGGGTTAGCGGGAGAGGAGCAGTACTTC. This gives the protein CASSLGLAGEEQYF.

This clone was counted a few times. Written as DNA, the CDR3 is TGTGCCACCAGCAGAGATCGGGACAGGGACGGCTACACCTTC. This codes for CATSRDRDRDGYTF. The chain combines TRBV15 with TRBJ1-2; 9 bases line up with TRBD1. The ends lost 0 bases at V and 8 bases at J; junction bases unmatched: 4. This CDR3 is built from 14 residues. Germline V CDR1 and CDR2: LNHNV, YYDKDF (reference sequence).

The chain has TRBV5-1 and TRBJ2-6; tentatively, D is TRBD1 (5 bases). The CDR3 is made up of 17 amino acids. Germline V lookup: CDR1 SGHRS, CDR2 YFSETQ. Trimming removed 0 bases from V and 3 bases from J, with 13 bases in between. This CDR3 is CASSLGPRVGGANVLTF. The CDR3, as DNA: TGCGCCAGCAGCTTGGGTCCCAGGGTGGGTGGGGCCAACGTCCTGACTTTC.

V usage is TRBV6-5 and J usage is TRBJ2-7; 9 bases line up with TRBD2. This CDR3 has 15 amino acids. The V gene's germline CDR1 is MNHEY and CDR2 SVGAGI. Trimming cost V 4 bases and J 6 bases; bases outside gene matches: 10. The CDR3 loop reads CASSLVSGRVSEQYF. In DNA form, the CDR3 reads TGTGCCAGCAGTTTAGTTAGCGGGAGAGTATCCGAGCAGTACTTC.

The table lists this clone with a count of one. CDR3 in amino acids: CSVSDSGRLTGELFF. CDR3 nucleotide sequence: TGCAGCGTTTCCGACAGCGGGAGGTTAACCGGGGAGCTGTTTTTT. The chain links TRBV29-1 to TRBJ2-2; 9 bases match TRBD2. CDR1 and CDR2 (germline): SQVTM, ANQGSEA. J was trimmed by 5 bases and V by 5 bases; bases with no gene match: 9. The CDR3 runs to 15 residues.

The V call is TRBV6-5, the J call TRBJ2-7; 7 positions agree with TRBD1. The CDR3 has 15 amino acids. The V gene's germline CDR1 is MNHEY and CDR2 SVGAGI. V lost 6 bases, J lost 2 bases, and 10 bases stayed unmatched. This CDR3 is CASSATPGTAYEQYF. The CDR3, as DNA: TGTGCCAGCAGCGCTACCCCCGGGACAGCCTACGAGCAGTACTTC.

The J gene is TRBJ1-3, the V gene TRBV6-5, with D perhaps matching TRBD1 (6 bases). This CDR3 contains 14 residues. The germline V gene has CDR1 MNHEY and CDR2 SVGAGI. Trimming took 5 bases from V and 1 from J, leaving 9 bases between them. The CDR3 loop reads CASSATGSGNTIYF. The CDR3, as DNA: TGTGCCAGCAGTGCTACAGGGTCTGGAAACACCATATATTTT.

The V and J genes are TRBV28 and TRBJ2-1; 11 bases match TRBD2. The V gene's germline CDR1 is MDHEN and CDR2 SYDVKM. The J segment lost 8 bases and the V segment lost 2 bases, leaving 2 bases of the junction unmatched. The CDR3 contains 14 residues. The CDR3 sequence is CASSLRGLADEQFF. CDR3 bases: TGTGCCAGCAGTTTAAGGGGACTAGCGGATGAGCAGTTCTTC.

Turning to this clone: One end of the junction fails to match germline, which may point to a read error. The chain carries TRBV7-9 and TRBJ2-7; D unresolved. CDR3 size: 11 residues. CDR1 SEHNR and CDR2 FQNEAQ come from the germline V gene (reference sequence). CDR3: CSSSLGPEQYF. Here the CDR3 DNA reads TGTTCCAGCAGCTTAGGGCCAGAGCAGTACTTC.

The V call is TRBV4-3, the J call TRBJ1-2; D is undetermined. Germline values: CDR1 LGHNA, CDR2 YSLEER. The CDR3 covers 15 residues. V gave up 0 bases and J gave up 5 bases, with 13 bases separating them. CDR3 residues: CASSQDLELRYGYTF. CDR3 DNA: TGCGCCAGCAGCCAAGATCTCGAGTTGAGGTATGGCTACACCTTC.

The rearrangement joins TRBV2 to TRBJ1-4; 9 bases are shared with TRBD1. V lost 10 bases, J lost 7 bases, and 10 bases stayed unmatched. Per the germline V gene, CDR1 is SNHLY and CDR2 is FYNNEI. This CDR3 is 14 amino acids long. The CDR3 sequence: CATKSGTGSEKLFF. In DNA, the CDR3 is TGTGCCACCAAATCTGGGACAGGGAGTGAAAAACTGTTTTTT.

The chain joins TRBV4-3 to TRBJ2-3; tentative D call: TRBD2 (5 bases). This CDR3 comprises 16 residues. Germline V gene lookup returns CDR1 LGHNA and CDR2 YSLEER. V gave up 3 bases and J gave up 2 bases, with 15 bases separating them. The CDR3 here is CASSHRQREFTDTQYF. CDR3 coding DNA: TGCGCCAGCAGCCACCGACAACGGGAATTCACAGATACGCAGTATTTT.

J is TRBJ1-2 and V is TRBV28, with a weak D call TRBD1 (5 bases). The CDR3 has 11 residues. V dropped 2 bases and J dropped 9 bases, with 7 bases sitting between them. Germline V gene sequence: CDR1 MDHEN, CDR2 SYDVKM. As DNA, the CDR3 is TGTGCCAGCAGTTTAGGGGCGAGCTACACCTTC. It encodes CASSLGASYTF.

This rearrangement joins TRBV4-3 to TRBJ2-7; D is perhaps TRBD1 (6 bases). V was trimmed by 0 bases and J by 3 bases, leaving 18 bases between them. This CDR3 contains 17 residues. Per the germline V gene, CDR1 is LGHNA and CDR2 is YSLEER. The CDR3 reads CASSQEGQGIRYYEQYF. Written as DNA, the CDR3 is TGCGCCAGCAGCCAAGAGGGGCAGGGGATAAGATACTACGAGCAGTACTTC.

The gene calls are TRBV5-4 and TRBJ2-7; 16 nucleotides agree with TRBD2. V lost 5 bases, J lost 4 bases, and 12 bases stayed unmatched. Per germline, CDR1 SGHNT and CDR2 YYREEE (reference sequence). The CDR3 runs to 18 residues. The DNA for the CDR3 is TGTGCCAGCAGTCGGGGGGGACTAGCGGGAGGGCCTTGGTACGAGCAGTACTTC. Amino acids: CASSRGGLAGGPWYEQYF.

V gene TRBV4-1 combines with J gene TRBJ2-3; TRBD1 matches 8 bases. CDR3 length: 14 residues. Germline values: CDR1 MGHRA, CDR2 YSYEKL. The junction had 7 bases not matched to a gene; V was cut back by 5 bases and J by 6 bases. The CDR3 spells CASSARTGSDTQYF. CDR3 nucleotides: TGCGCCAGCAGCGCCCGGACAGGGTCCGATACGCAGTATTTT.

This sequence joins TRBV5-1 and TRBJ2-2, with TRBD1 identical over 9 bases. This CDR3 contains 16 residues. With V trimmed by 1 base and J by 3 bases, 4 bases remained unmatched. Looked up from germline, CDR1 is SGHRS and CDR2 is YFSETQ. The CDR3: CASSLLGQGDTGELFF. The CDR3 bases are TGCGCCAGCAGCTTGTTGGGACAGGGTGACACCGGGGAGCTGTTTTTT.

CDR3 nucleotide sequence: TGTGCCAGCAGGAGACAGGGGGTCTATGGCTACACCTTC. This gives the protein CASRRQGVYGYTF. The chain carries TRBV5-6 and TRBJ1-2; 9 bases map to TRBD1. The germline CDR1 and CDR2 sequences are SGHDT and YYEEEE. The V segment lost 5 bases and the J segment 4 bases; nucleotides outside the gene matches: 3. There are 13 residues in the CDR3.

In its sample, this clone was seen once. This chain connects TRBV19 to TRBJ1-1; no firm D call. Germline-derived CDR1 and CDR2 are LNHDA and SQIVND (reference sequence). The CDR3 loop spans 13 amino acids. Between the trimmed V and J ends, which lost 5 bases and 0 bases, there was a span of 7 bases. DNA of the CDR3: TGTGCCAGTAGTCTTGGCCTGAACACTGAAGCTTTCTTT. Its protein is CASSLGLNTEAFF.

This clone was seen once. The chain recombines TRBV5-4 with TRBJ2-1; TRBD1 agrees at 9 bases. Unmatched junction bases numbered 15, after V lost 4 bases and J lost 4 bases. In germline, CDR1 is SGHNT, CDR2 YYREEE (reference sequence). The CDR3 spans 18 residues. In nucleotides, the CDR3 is TGTGCCAGCAGCCGGGGGCGGGGGACAGGGAACCTGTACAATGAGCAGTTCTTC. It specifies CASSRGRGTGNLYNEQFF.

The CDR3 reads CASTLSGREFDEQFF. As DNA, the CDR3 is TGTGCCAGTACCCTTAGCGGGAGAGAGTTCGATGAGCAGTTCTTC. The chain uses TRBV19 and TRBJ2-1; 9 positions match TRBD2. CDR3 length: 15 amino acids. The V gene end was trimmed by 7 bases and the J gene end by 8 bases; junction bases not matched to a gene: 12. CDR1 and CDR2 from the germline V gene are LNHDA and SQIVND (reference sequence). Using reference TRBV19 and TRBJ2-1 for the parts outside the CDR3, the full variable domain is DGGITQSPKYLFRKEGQNVTLSCEQNLNHDAMYWYRQDPGQGLRLIYYSQIVNDFQKGDIAEGYSVSREKKESFPLTVTSAQKNPTAFYLCASTLSGREFDEQFFGPGTRLTVL.